Listed below are T cell receptor beta chains from one sample, sequenced in a study of glioma-infiltrating T cells. Via MiXCR, TCRdb re-called the multiplex PCR reads, giving one row per CDR3 protein. Of 150,000 to 200,000 distinct CDR3 sequences listed, about 32% are singletons. The sequencing input was glioma tissue, nonneoplastic brain tissue, or PBMCs (not recorded which). The receptors derive from a human donor with low-grade glioma or glioblastoma, undergoing nonglioma brain surgery, or in good health (not recorded which). CDR3s include the opening cysteine and the closing phenylalanine or tryptophan. D genes are given only for firm matches. Rows may omit the clone size; those that give it use once, few, many or a size class.

abundance: many
v_gene: TRBV18
d_gene: TRBD1
j_gene: TRBJ2-3
CDR3aa: CASTLTGGTDTQYF
CDR3nt: TGTGCCAGCACCTTGACAGGGGGCACAGATACGCAGTATTTT

abundance: NA
v_gene: TRBV7-2
d_gene: TRBD2
j_gene: TRBJ2-1
CDR3aa: CASSRSRTSGSSLF
CDR3nt: TGTGCCAGCAGCCGAAGCCGGACTAGCGGGAGTAGTTTGTTC

abundance: NA
v_gene: TRBV12-3/TRBV12-4
d_gene: TRBD1
j_gene: TRBJ2-2
CDR3aa: CASSLWDRENNGELFF
CDR3nt: TGTGCCAGCAGTTTGTGGGACAGAGAGAACAACGGGGAGCTGTTTTTT

abundance: many
v_gene: TRBV27
d_gene: NA
j_gene: TRBJ2-1
CDR3aa: CASSFVGPNEQFF
CDR3nt: TGTGCCAGCAGTTTTGTAGGGCCCAATGAGCAGTTCTTC

abundance: many
v_gene: TRBV19
d_gene: TRBD1
j_gene: TRBJ1-5
CDR3aa: CASRTGQGSQPQHF
CDR3nt: TGTGCCAGTCGCACGGGACAGGGAAGTCAGCCCCAGCATTTT

abundance: NA
v_gene: TRBV28
d_gene: NA
j_gene: TRBJ2-5
CDR3aa: CSRSLSPGHETQSF
CDR3nt: TGTTCCCGCAGTTTATCCCCAGGGCACGAGACCCAGTCCTTC

abundance: NA
v_gene: TRBV7-2
d_gene: NA
j_gene: TRBJ1-2
CDR3aa: CASSLANPYGDTF
CDR3nt: TGTGCCAGCAGCTTAGCCAACCCCTATGGCGACACCTTC

abundance: many
v_gene: TRBV28
d_gene: NA
j_gene: TRBJ2-5
CDR3aa: CASWQGETQYF
CDR3nt: TGTGCCAGCTGGCAAGGAGAGACCCAGTACTTC

abundance: NA
v_gene: TRBV7-9
d_gene: TRBD2
j_gene: TRBJ2-3
CDR3aa: CASSLSGSGADTQYF
CDR3nt: TGTGCCAGCAGCCTGAGCGGGAGTGGGGCAGATACGCAGTATTTT

abundance: few
v_gene: TRBV5-1
d_gene: TRBD2
j_gene: TRBJ2-3
CDR3aa: CASSFGTSGSSDTQYF
CDR3nt: TGCGCCAGCAGTTTCGGGACTAGCGGGAGTTCAGATACGCAGTATTTT

abundance: many
v_gene: TRBV5-1
d_gene: NA
j_gene: TRBJ1-1
CDR3aa: CASSFGTGQVTEAFF
CDR3nt: TGCGCCAGCAGCTTCGGGACGGGGCAGGTCACTGAAGCTTTCTTT

abundance: many
v_gene: TRBV20-1
d_gene: TRBD2
j_gene: TRBJ2-1
CDR3aa: CSASTRAGEGNEQFF
CDR3nt: TGCAGTGCTAGTACTAGAGCGGGAGAGGGAAATGAGCAGTTCTTC

abundance: many
v_gene: TRBV25-1
d_gene: TRBD1
j_gene: TRBJ1-4
CDR3aa: CASSELTGVATNEKLFF
CDR3nt: TGTGCCAGCAGTGAATTGACAGGGGTTGCAACTAATGAAAAACTGTTTTTT

abundance: many
v_gene: TRBV7-2
d_gene: NA
j_gene: TRBJ2-5
CDR3aa: CASSPFQETQYF
CDR3nt: TGTGCCAGCAGCCCCTTCCAAGAGACCCAGTACTTC

abundance: many
v_gene: TRBV20-1
d_gene: NA
j_gene: TRBJ2-7
CDR3aa: CSASPKMDEQYF
CDR3nt: TGCAGTGCTAGCCCGAAAATGGACGAGCAGTACTTC

abundance: NA
v_gene: TRBV7-9
d_gene: NA
j_gene: TRBJ2-7
CDR3aa: CASSLSLRYEQYF
CDR3nt: TGTGCCAGCAGCTTAAGCCTTCGCTACGAGCAGTACTTC

abundance: NA
v_gene: TRBV6-2/TRBV6-3
d_gene: NA
j_gene: TRBJ2-3
CDR3aa: CASRPQGPGTQYF
CDR3nt: TGTGCCAGCAGGCCGCAGGGGCCAGGTACTCAGTATTTT

abundance: few
v_gene: TRBV5-1
d_gene: TRBD2
j_gene: TRBJ2-7
CDR3aa: CASSLAGLEEQYF
CDR3nt: TGCGCCAGCAGCTTGGCCGGACTAGAAGAGCAGTACTTC

abundance: NA
v_gene: TRBV29-1
d_gene: NA
j_gene: TRBJ2-7
CDR3aa: CSVRQGLDYKQYF
CDR3nt: TGCAGCGTCAGACAGGGACTAGACTACAAGCAGTACTTC

abundance: many
v_gene: TRBV6-1
d_gene: NA
j_gene: TRBJ2-3
CDR3aa: CASMKGRTDTQYF
CDR3nt: TGTGCCAGCATGAAGGGTCGGACAGATACGCAGTATTTT

abundance: many
v_gene: TRBV20-1
d_gene: TRBD2
j_gene: TRBJ2-3
CDR3aa: CSARDRLAGGDTQYF
CDR3nt: TGCAGTGCTAGAGATCGGCTAGCGGGAGGGGATACGCAGTATTTT

abundance: many
v_gene: TRBV12-3/TRBV12-4
d_gene: TRBD1
j_gene: TRBJ1-1
CDR3aa: CASSFTRDRGGTEAFF
CDR3nt: TGTGCCAGCAGTTTTACCCGGGACAGGGGAGGAACTGAAGCTTTCTTT

abundance: few
v_gene: TRBV10-2
d_gene: NA
j_gene: TRBJ2-3
CDR3aa: CAPARGTQYF
CDR3nt: TGCGCCCCCGCCCGGGGCACGCAGTATTTT

abundance: many
v_gene: TRBV24-1
d_gene: NA
j_gene: TRBJ2-3
CDR3aa: CATSDPDTQYF
CDR3nt: TGTGCCACCAGTGACCCAGATACGCAGTATTTT

abundance: NA
v_gene: TRBV6-6
d_gene: TRBD2
j_gene: TRBJ2-1
CDR3aa: CASSYSASGIIDEQFF
CDR3nt: TGTGCCAGCAGTTACTCGGCTAGCGGGATTATCGATGAGCAGTTCTTC

abundance: NA
v_gene: TRBV24-1
d_gene: NA
j_gene: TRBJ1-1
CDR3aa: CATSDGVAEAFF
CDR3nt: TGTGCCACCAGTGATGGGGTAGCTGAAGCTTTCTTT

abundance: many
v_gene: TRBV5-1
d_gene: NA
j_gene: TRBJ1-1
CDR3aa: CASSFRGGWSTEAFF
CDR3nt: TGCGCCAGCAGCTTTCGAGGAGGTTGGAGCACTGAAGCTTTCTTT

abundance: many
v_gene: TRBV6-6
d_gene: NA
j_gene: TRBJ2-7
CDR3aa: CASSYHQEQYF
CDR3nt: TGTGCCAGCAGTTACCATCAAGAGCAGTACTTC

abundance: many
v_gene: TRBV7-8
d_gene: TRBD2
j_gene: TRBJ2-7
CDR3aa: CASTTGTSASYEQYF
CDR3nt: TGTGCCAGCACCACCGGGACTAGCGCGTCCTACGAGCAGTACTTC

abundance: few
v_gene: TRBV29-1
d_gene: NA
j_gene: TRBJ2-7
CDR3aa: CSVVEGAAGEQYF
CDR3nt: TGCAGCGTTGTTGAGGGAGCCGCGGGGGAGCAGTACTTC

abundance: many
v_gene: TRBV12-3/TRBV12-4
d_gene: TRBD2
j_gene: TRBJ2-7
CDR3aa: CASSQRLAGVYEQYF
CDR3nt: TGTGCCAGCAGCCAAAGACTAGCGGGAGTCTACGAGCAGTACTTC

abundance: many
v_gene: TRBV20-1
d_gene: NA
j_gene: TRBJ1-2
CDR3aa: CSARDRAGSGYTF
CDR3nt: TGCAGTGCTAGAGATCGGGCAGGGAGTGGCTACACCTTC

abundance: many
v_gene: TRBV2
d_gene: NA
j_gene: TRBJ2-5
CDR3aa: CASRNGRVGEETQYF
CDR3nt: TGTGCCAGTAGGAACGGCAGGGTTGGGGAAGAGACCCAGTACTTC

abundance: NA
v_gene: TRBV9
d_gene: NA
j_gene: TRBJ2-7
CDR3aa: CASSVLPSSYNEQYF
CDR3nt: TGTGCCAGCAGCGTACTCCCATCCTCCTACAATGAGCAGTACTTC

abundance: few
v_gene: TRBV10-3
d_gene: NA
j_gene: TRBJ2-1
CDR3aa: CAISDPDASSYNEQFF
CDR3nt: TGTGCCATCAGTGATCCGGACGCGAGCTCCTACAATGAGCAGTTCTTC

abundance: many
v_gene: TRBV28
d_gene: TRBD1
j_gene: TRBJ1-1
CDR3aa: CASSIRDDRGAFF
CDR3nt: TGTGCCAGCAGTATACGGGACGACAGGGGTGCTTTCTTT

abundance: many
v_gene: TRBV27
d_gene: NA
j_gene: TRBJ2-1
CDR3aa: CASSISVSSYNEQFF
CDR3nt: TGTGCCAGCAGCATTAGCGTAAGCTCCTACAATGAGCAGTTCTTC

abundance: NA
v_gene: TRBV27
d_gene: NA
j_gene: TRBJ1-1
CDR3aa: CASRVAGGAGIVAEAFF
CDR3nt: TGTGCCAGCAGGGTAGCGGGAGGGGCAGGCATCGTCGCTGAAGCTTTCTTT

abundance: NA
v_gene: TRBV5-1
d_gene: TRBD1
j_gene: TRBJ2-7
CDR3aa: CASSPGTGQGFEQYF
CDR3nt: TGCGCCAGCAGCCCAGGAACGGGACAGGGTTTCGAGCAGTACTTC

abundance: many
v_gene: TRBV6-5
d_gene: NA
j_gene: TRBJ2-7
CDR3aa: CASSYRRPPSAGFSYEQYF
CDR3nt: TGTGCCAGCAGTTACCGTCGCCCCCCCTCGGCGGGATTCTCCTACGAGCAGTACTTC

abundance: few
v_gene: TRBV12-3/TRBV12-4
d_gene: TRBD1
j_gene: TRBJ2-7
CDR3aa: CASSPRTGLTYEQYF
CDR3nt: TGTGCCAGCAGTCCTCGGACAGGGCTAACCTACGAGCAGTACTTC

abundance: many
v_gene: TRBV27
d_gene: NA
j_gene: TRBJ1-5
CDR3aa: CASSLRGGEPQHF
CDR3nt: TGTGCCAGCAGTCTCAGGGGAGGGGAGCCCCAGCATTTT

abundance: many
v_gene: TRBV6-1
d_gene: NA
j_gene: TRBJ2-7
CDR3aa: CASSEGSARGYEQYF
CDR3nt: TGTGCCAGCAGTGAAGGAAGTGCTCGCGGTTACGAGCAGTACTTC

abundance: many
v_gene: TRBV6-5
d_gene: TRBD1
j_gene: TRBJ2-3
CDR3aa: CASSYGTAVTDTQYF
CDR3nt: TGTGCCAGCAGTTACGGGACAGCGGTCACAGATACGCAGTATTTT

abundance: many
v_gene: TRBV7-2
d_gene: NA
j_gene: TRBJ2-3
CDR3aa: CASSPVADHTDTQYF
CDR3nt: TGTGCCAGCAGCCCCGTAGCGGACCACACAGATACGCAGTATTTT

abundance: NA
v_gene: TRBV12-3/TRBV12-4
d_gene: TRBD2
j_gene: TRBJ2-5
CDR3aa: CASSLVAGGPQTQYF
CDR3nt: TGTGCCAGCAGTTTAGTAGCGGGAGGGCCTCAGACCCAGTACTTC

abundance: NA
v_gene: TRBV5-1
d_gene: NA
j_gene: TRBJ2-1
CDR3aa: CASSWTSDSYNEQFF
CDR3nt: TGTGCCAGCAGCTGGACGAGCGACTCCTACAATGAGCAGTTCTTC

abundance: many
v_gene: TRBV27
d_gene: NA
j_gene: TRBJ1-1
CDR3aa: CASSFGGGFTEAFF
CDR3nt: TGTGCCAGCAGTTTTGGGGGGGGCTTCACTGAAGCTTTCTTT

abundance: many
v_gene: TRBV6-1
d_gene: NA
j_gene: TRBJ1-1
CDR3aa: CASSPGLMNTEAFF
CDR3nt: TGTGCCAGCAGCCCGGGACTCATGAACACTGAAGCTTTCTTT

abundance: many
v_gene: TRBV20-1
d_gene: NA
j_gene: TRBJ2-1
CDR3aa: CSARDPNRYNEQFF
CDR3nt: TGCAGTGCTAGAGATCCTAACCGCTACAATGAGCAGTTCTTC

abundance: NA
v_gene: TRBV19
d_gene: TRBD2
j_gene: TRBJ2-5
CDR3aa: CASSSGLAGGETQYF
CDR3nt: TGTGCCAGTAGTTCAGGACTAGCGGGAGGAGAGACCCAGTACTTC

abundance: NA
v_gene: TRBV18
d_gene: NA
j_gene: TRBJ2-3
CDR3aa: CASSLDGAAADTQYF
CDR3nt: TGTGCCAGCTCACTGGACGGAGCCGCCGCAGATACGCAGTATTTT

abundance: once
v_gene: TRBV27
d_gene: NA
j_gene: TRBJ1-1
CDR3aa: CARRGDTQAFF
CDR3nt: TGTGCACGTCGAGGAGACACTCAAGCTTTCTTT

abundance: few
v_gene: TRBV19
d_gene: TRBD2
j_gene: TRBJ2-7
CDR3aa: CASSIAGLAGHEQYF
CDR3nt: TGTGCCAGTAGTATCGCGGGACTAGCGGGTCACGAGCAGTACTTC

abundance: many
v_gene: TRBV7-2
d_gene: NA
j_gene: TRBJ2-1
CDR3aa: CASSLGRGYNEQFF
CDR3nt: TGTGCCAGCAGCTTAGGGCGGGGCTACAATGAGCAGTTCTTC

abundance: few
v_gene: TRBV5-1
d_gene: NA
j_gene: TRBJ2-1
CDR3aa: CASTLRKPNEQFF
CDR3nt: TGCGCCAGCACGCTGAGGAAACCGAATGAGCAGTTCTTC

abundance: few
v_gene: TRBV12-3/TRBV12-4
d_gene: NA
j_gene: TRBJ1-2
CDR3aa: CASSPGEHGYTF
CDR3nt: TGTGCCAGCAGCCCGGGGGAGCACGGCTACACCTTC

abundance: few
v_gene: TRBV5-4
d_gene: TRBD2
j_gene: TRBJ2-7
CDR3aa: CASSLAAGGPREQYF
CDR3nt: TGTGCCAGCAGCTTGGCTGCGGGAGGGCCAAGGGAGCAGTACTTC

abundance: NA
v_gene: TRBV9
d_gene: NA
j_gene: TRBJ2-7
CDR3aa: CASSPSLTYEQYF
CDR3nt: TGTGCCAGCAGCCCCTCCTTGACCTACGAGCAGTACTTC

abundance: many
v_gene: TRBV7-7
d_gene: TRBD1
j_gene: TRBJ2-5
CDR3aa: CASSLSTGRETQYF
CDR3nt: TGTGCCAGCAGCTTATCGACAGGGCGAGAGACCCAGTACTTC